Sequencing of this T cell receptor beta chain was carried out in a study of cytomegalovirus exposure and HLA in healthy donors. Across the whole study: Earlier, 200 million or so T cells were analyzed, and fewer than 120 million unique TCR beta sequences were found among them. For the approximately 360 genotyped donors, more than 65% fell within the Caucasian-associated ancestry cluster.

Both 60 Vbeta primers and 13 Jbeta primers went into the PCR. TCRdb's copy holds only in-frame clones and misses some; the assay was immunoSEQ multiplex PCR. In the table there are 100,000 to 150,000 clones, over 50% of which are singletons. Study-wide findings and caveats: In a later analysis, common viral pathogens appeared linked to several of the most significant clusters.

V was trimmed by 0 bases and J by 1 base, leaving 18 bases between them. The CDR3 covers 17 residues. Germline V CDR1 and CDR2: GTSNPN, SVGIG (reference sequence). Turning to this clone: Its antigen is as yet unknown.

This TCR came from a woman aged 40 to 50 in good health and CMV-seropositive. Sequenced: PBMCs. The genes are TRBV30 and TRBJ1-1; a weak D match, TRBD1 (5 bases). DNA of the CDR3: TGTGCCTGGAGTGTCGACCCCTCAGGGTTATGGAACACTGAAGCTTTCTTT. Translated, it gives CAWSVDPSGLWNTEAFF.